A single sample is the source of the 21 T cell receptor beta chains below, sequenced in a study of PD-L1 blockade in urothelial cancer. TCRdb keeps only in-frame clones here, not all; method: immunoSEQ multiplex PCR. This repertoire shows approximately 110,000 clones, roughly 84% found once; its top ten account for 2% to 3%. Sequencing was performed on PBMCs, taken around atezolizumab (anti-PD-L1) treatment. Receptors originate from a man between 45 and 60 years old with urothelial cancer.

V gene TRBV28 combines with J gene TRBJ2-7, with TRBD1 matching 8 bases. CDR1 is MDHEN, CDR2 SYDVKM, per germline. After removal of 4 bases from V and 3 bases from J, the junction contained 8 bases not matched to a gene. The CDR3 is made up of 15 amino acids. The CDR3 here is CASSSGGATLYEQYF. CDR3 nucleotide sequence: TGTGCCAGCAGTTCAGGGGGCGCGACCCTCTACGAGCAGTACTTC.

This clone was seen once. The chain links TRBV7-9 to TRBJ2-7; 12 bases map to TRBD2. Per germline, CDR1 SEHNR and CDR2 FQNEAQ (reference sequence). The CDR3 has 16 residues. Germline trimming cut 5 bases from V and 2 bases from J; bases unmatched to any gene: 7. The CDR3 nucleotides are TGTGCCAGCAGCCTTGGACTAGCGGGACCTCCCTACGAGCAGTACTTC. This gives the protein CASSLGLAGPPYEQYF.

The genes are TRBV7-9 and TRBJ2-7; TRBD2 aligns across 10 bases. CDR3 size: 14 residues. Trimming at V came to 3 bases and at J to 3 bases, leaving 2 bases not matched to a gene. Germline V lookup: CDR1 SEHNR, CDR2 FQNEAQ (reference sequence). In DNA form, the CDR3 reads TGTGCCAGCAGCTTCCCTAGCGGGAGCTACGAGCAGTACTTC. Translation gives CASSFPSGSYEQYF. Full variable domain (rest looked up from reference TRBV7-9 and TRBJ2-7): DTGVSQNPRHKITKRGQNVTFRCDPISEHNRLYWYRQTLGQGPEFLTYFQNEAQLEKSRLLSDRFSAERPKGSFSTLEIQRTEQGDSAMYLCASSFPSGSYEQYFGPGTRLTVT.

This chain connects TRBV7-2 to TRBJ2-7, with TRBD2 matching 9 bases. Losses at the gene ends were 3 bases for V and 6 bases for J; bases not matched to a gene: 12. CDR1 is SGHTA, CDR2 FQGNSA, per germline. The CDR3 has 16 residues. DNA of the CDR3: TGTGCCAGCAGCTTGACGGCGGGAGGGTCAGGGCTCGAGCAGTACTTC. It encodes CASSLTAGGSGLEQYF.

DNA for the CDR3: TGTGCCAGCAGTTTCAGCGGGAGTTACGAGCAGTACTTC. This sequence encodes CASSFSGSYEQYF. This sequence joins TRBV25-1 and TRBJ2-7; 8 bases are shared with TRBD2. The CDR3 loop spans 13 amino acids. Trimming cost V 5 bases and J 4 bases; bases outside gene matches: 4. CDR1 is MGHDK and CDR2 is SYGVNS in the germline V gene.

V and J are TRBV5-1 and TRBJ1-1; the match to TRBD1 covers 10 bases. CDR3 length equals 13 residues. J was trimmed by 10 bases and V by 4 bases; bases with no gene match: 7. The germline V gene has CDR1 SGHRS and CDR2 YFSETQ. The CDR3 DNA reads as TGCGCCAGCAGCCGTGACAGGGGGCTGAGAGCTTTCTTT. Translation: CASSRDRGLRAFF.

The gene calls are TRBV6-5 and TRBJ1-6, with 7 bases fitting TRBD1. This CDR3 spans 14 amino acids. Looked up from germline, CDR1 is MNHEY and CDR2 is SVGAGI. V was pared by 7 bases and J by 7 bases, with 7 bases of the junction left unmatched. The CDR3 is CASTPQGFNSPLHF. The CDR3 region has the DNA TGTGCCAGCACCCCACAGGGGTTCAATTCACCCCTCCACTTT.

The CDR3 DNA reads as TGCAGTGCGCGGCAGTACAATGAGCAGTTCTTC. Translated, it gives CSARQYNEQFF. The chain links TRBV20-1 to TRBJ2-1; D remains unclear. V lost 6 bases to trimming and J lost 4 bases, with 7 bases between them. This CDR3 region has 11 residues. The V gene's germline CDR1 is DFQATT and CDR2 SNEGSKA (reference sequence).

DNA of the CDR3: TGTGCCAGCAGTGAAGTTGGGGGGAGCACAGATACGCAGTATTTT. Its protein is CASSEVGGSTDTQYF. The V call is TRBV6-1, the J call TRBJ2-3, with D possibly TRBD2 on 6 matching bases. The CDR3 is 15 amino acids. Trimming removed 1 base from V and 0 bases from J, with 8 bases in between. Per the germline V gene, CDR1 is MNHNS and CDR2 is SASEGT.

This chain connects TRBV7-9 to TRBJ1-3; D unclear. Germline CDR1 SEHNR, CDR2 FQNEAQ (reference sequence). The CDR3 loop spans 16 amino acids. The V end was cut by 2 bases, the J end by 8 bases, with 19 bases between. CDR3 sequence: CASSLRSGILEDTIYF. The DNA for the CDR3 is TGTGCCAGCAGCTTAAGATCCGGGATCCTAGAGGACACCATATATTTT.

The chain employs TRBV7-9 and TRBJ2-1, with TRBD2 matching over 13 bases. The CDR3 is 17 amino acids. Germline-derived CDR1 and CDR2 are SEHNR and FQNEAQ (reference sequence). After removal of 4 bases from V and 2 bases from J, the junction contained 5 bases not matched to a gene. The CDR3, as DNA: TGTGCCAGCAGCTCCACCGGGACTAGCGGGACCTACAATGAGCAGTTCTTC. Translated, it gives CASSSTGTSGTYNEQFF.

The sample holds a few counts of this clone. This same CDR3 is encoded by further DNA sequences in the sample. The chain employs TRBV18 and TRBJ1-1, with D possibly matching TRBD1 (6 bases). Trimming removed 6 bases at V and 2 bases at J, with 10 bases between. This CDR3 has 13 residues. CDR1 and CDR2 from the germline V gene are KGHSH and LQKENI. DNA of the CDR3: TGTGCCAGCTCGCGGACAGACAACACTGAAGCTTTCTTT. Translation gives CASSRTDNTEAFF. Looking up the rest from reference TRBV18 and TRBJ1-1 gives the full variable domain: NAGVMQNPRHLVRRRGQEARLRCSPMKGHSHVYWYRQLPEEGLKFMVYLQKENIIDESGMPKERFSAEFPKEGPSILRIQQVVRGDSAAYFCASSRTDNTEAFFGQGTRLTVV.

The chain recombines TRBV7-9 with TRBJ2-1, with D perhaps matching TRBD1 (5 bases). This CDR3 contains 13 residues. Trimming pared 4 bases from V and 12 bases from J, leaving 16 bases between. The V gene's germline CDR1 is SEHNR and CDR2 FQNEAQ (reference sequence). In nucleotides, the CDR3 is TGTGCCAGCAGCTCCAAAGGGGCGGATGGGCAGTTCTTC. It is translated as CASSSKGADGQFF.

CDR3 DNA: TGTGCCATCATATCCCGTCAGGGGATCTCTGGAAACACCATATATTTT. Its translation: CAIISRQGISGNTIYF. The gene calls are TRBV10-3 and TRBJ1-3, with a weak D call TRBD1 (6 bases). The CDR3 has 16 residues. Germline loops: CDR1 ENHRY, CDR2 SYGVKD. V lost 7 bases and J 0 bases, leaving 16 bases between the germline ends.

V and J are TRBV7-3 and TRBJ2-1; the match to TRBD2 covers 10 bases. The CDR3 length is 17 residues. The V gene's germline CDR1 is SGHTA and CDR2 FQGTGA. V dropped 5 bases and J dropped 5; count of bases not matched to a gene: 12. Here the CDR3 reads CASSPRPSGSWDNEQFF. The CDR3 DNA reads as TGTGCCAGCAGCCCCCGGCCTAGCGGGAGTTGGGACAATGAGCAGTTCTTC.

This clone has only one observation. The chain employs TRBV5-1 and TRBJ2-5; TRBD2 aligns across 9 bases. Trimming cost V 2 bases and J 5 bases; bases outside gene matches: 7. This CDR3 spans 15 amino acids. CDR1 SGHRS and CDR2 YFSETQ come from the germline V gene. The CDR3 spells CASSFEREVWETQYF. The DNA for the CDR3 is TGCGCCAGCAGCTTTGAGCGGGAGGTCTGGGAGACCCAGTACTTC. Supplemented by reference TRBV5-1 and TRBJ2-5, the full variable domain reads KAGVTQTPRYLIKTRGQQVTLSCSPISGHRSVSWYQQTPGQGLQFLFEYFSETQRNKGNFPGRFSGRQFSNSRSEMNVSTLELGDSALYLCASSFEREVWETQYFGPGTRLLVL.

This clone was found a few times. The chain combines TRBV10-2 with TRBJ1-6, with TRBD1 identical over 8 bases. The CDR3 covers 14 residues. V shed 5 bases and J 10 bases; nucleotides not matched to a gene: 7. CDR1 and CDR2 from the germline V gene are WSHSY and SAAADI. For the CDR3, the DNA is TGCGCCAGCAGTCTCACAGGGGGAAGATCACCCCTCCACTTT. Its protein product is CASSLTGGRSPLHF.

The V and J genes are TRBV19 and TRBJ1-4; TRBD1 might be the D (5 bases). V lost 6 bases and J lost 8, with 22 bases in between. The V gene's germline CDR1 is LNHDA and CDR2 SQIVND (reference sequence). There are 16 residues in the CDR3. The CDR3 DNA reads TGTGCCAGTAGCCCAATTGGGGGGACCGATTTCGAAAAACTGTTTTTT. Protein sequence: CASSPIGGTDFEKLFF. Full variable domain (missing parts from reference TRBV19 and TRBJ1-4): DGGITQSPKYLFRKEGQNVTLSCEQNLNHDAMYWYRQDPGQGLRLIYYSQIVNDFQKGDIAEGYSVSREKKESFPLTVTSAQKNPTAFYLCASSPIGGTDFEKLFFGSGTQLSVL.

DNA of the CDR3: TGTGCCAGCAGCCCTACAGGGGAATACGGCTACACCTTC. It codes for CASSPTGEYGYTF. The chain couples TRBV9 to TRBJ1-2; 7 bases align to TRBD1. The CDR3 runs 13 residues. Germline CDR1 and CDR2: SGDLS and YYNGEE. J lost 8 bases, V lost 4 bases, and 8 bases had no gene match. The whole variable domain, remainder taken from reference TRBV9 and TRBJ1-2, is DSGVTQTPKHLITATGQRVTLRCSPRSGDLSVYWYQQSLDQGLQFLIQYYNGEERAKGNILERFSAQQFPDLHSELNLSSLELGDSALYFCASSPTGEYGYTFGSGTRLTVV.

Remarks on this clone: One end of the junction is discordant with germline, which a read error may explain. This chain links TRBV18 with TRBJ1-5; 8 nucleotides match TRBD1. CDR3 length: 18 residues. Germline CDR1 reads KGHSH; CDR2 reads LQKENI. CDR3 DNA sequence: TGTGCCAGCTCGCCACCCGCCTTAGCAGGGGGCGGTCATCAGCCCCAGCATTTT. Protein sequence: CASSPPALAGGGHQPQHF.

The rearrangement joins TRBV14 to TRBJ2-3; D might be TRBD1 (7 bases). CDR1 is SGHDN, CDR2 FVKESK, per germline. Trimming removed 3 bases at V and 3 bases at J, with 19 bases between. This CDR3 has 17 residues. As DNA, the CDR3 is TGTGCCAGCAGCCATAGACTAGGGGGCCCGCGGACAGATACGCAGTATTTT. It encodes CASSHRLGGPRTDTQYF.